Listed below are T cell receptor beta chains from one sample, sequenced in a study of chemoradiotherapy in HPV16-positive cancers. Assay used: immunoSEQ multiplex PCR; TCRdb lists only in-frame clones, some missing. The sample carries about 35,000 clones, about 92% recorded once. The sequences come from blood, collected from a patient who underwent chemoradiotherapy. The receptor source for this set is a human donor with HPV-associated anogenital cancer. The CDR3 runs from the conserved cysteine through the conserved F or W. The order of the fields is J gene, V gene, clone size, CDR3 length, D gene, CDR3 protein, CDR3 DNA. A D gene is named only where the DNA matches it firmly. A clone size is listed for some rows: how often the clone was seen (once, few, many), or a class if it is expanded.

J gene: TRBJ1-2
V gene: TRBV7-9
clone size: -
CDR3 length: 16
D gene: -
CDR3 protein: CASSLAVGRAALGYTF
CDR3 DNA: TGTGCCAGCAGCTTAGCGGTGGGTCGGGCAGCCTTAGGCTACACCTTC

J gene: TRBJ2-7
V gene: TRBV5-5
clone size: -
CDR3 length: 12
D gene: -
CDR3 protein: CASSSSRDEQYF
CDR3 DNA: TGTGCCAGCAGTTCTTCTAGGGATGAGCAGTACTTC

J gene: TRBJ2-5
V gene: TRBV21-1
clone size: once
CDR3 length: 15
D gene: -
CDR3 protein: CASSRGGAGQETQYF
CDR3 DNA: TGTGCCAGCAGCAGAGGGGGCGCGGGGCAAGAGACCCAGTACTTC

J gene: TRBJ2-5
V gene: TRBV18
clone size: -
CDR3 length: 14
D gene: TRBD1
CDR3 protein: CASSRRQGPETQYF
CDR3 DNA: TGTGCCAGCTCACGGAGACAGGGGCCAGAGACCCAGTACTTC

J gene: TRBJ1-2
V gene: TRBV7-3
clone size: few
CDR3 length: 16
D gene: TRBD1
CDR3 protein: CASSETGGKLRDGYTF
CDR3 DNA: TGTGCCAGCAGCGAGACAGGGGGCAAGTTACGGGATGGCTACACCTTC

J gene: TRBJ2-1
V gene: TRBV7-2
clone size: -
CDR3 length: 18
D gene: TRBD2
CDR3 protein: CASSLLYAGGLGSNEQFF
CDR3 DNA: TGTGCCAGCAGCTTATTATACGCGGGGGGCCTGGGTTCCAATGAGCAGTTCTTC

J gene: TRBJ2-7
V gene: TRBV7-3
clone size: -
CDR3 length: 14
D gene: TRBD1
CDR3 protein: CASSPDRGRYEQYF
CDR3 DNA: TGTGCCAGCAGCCCTGACAGGGGCAGGTACGAGCAGTACTTC

J gene: TRBJ2-1
V gene: TRBV20-1
clone size: -
CDR3 length: 10
D gene: -
CDR3 protein: CSAADNEQFF
CDR3 DNA: TGCAGTGCGGCGGACAATGAGCAGTTCTTC

J gene: TRBJ1-1
V gene: TRBV27
clone size: -
CDR3 length: 15
D gene: TRBD1
CDR3 protein: CASSSTGQVNTEAFF
CDR3 DNA: TGTGCCAGCAGCTCGACCGGACAGGTGAACACTGAAGCTTTCTTT

J gene: TRBJ2-7
V gene: TRBV4-1
clone size: -
CDR3 length: 16
D gene: -
CDR3 protein: CASSQANIQGIYEQYF
CDR3 DNA: TGCGCCAGCAGCCAAGCCAATATCCAGGGGATCTACGAGCAGTACTTC

J gene: TRBJ2-1
V gene: TRBV9
clone size: -
CDR3 length: 12
D gene: TRBD2
CDR3 protein: CASSEGLAGQFF
CDR3 DNA: TGTGCCAGCAGCGAGGGACTAGCGGGGCAGTTCTTC

J gene: TRBJ2-1
V gene: TRBV7-8
clone size: -
CDR3 length: 15
D gene: -
CDR3 protein: CASSSRGRSYNEQFF
CDR3 DNA: TGTGCCAGCAGCTCACGGGGGCGCTCCTACAATGAGCAGTTCTTC

J gene: TRBJ1-5
V gene: TRBV5-6
clone size: -
CDR3 length: 14
D gene: -
CDR3 protein: CASSLGHGGQPQHF
CDR3 DNA: TGTGCCAGCAGCCTGGGCCATGGGGGTCAGCCCCAGCATTTT

J gene: TRBJ1-2
V gene: TRBV5-6
clone size: -
CDR3 length: 16
D gene: -
CDR3 protein: CASREDSTTLNYGYTF
CDR3 DNA: TGTGCCAGCAGGGAGGACAGCACAACACTTAACTATGGCTACACCTTC

J gene: TRBJ2-3
V gene: TRBV15
clone size: -
CDR3 length: 15
D gene: -
CDR3 protein: CATSRGGQRTDTQYF
CDR3 DNA: TGTGCCACCAGCAGAGGGGGCCAACGCACAGATACGCAGTATTTT

J gene: TRBJ2-7
V gene: TRBV7-2
clone size: -
CDR3 length: 13
D gene: -
CDR3 protein: CASSISPRLEQYF
CDR3 DNA: TGTGCCAGCAGCATATCGCCCAGGCTCGAGCAGTACTTC

J gene: TRBJ1-5
V gene: TRBV6-7
clone size: -
CDR3 length: 20
D gene: -
CDR3 protein: CASSYPFWGLKVRSNQPQHF
CDR3 DNA: TGTGCCAGCAGTTACCCCTTTTGGGGGCTTAAGGTGAGAAGCAATCAGCCCCAGCATTTT

J gene: TRBJ1-1
V gene: TRBV6-5
clone size: -
CDR3 length: 16
D gene: -
CDR3 protein: CASSYNSKGGSTEAFF
CDR3 DNA: TGTGCCAGCAGTTACAATAGTAAGGGAGGATCCACTGAAGCTTTCTTT

J gene: TRBJ2-3
V gene: TRBV10-3
clone size: -
CDR3 length: 17
D gene: TRBD2
CDR3 protein: CAISESIASGGTDTQYF
CDR3 DNA: TGTGCCATCAGTGAGTCGATCGCTAGCGGCGGCACAGATACGCAGTATTTT

J gene: TRBJ2-7
V gene: TRBV7-3
clone size: few
CDR3 length: 14
D gene: TRBD1
CDR3 protein: CASSLRQGPYEQYF
CDR3 DNA: TGTGCCAGCAGCTTACGACAGGGTCCCTACGAGCAGTACTTC

J gene: TRBJ1-5
V gene: TRBV30
clone size: -
CDR3 length: 13
D gene: -
CDR3 protein: CAWSVLGVQPQHF
CDR3 DNA: TGTGCCTGGAGTGTACTTGGGGTCCAGCCCCAGCATTTT

J gene: TRBJ1-2
V gene: TRBV7-2
clone size: -
CDR3 length: 13
D gene: -
CDR3 protein: CASSFGTNYGYTF
CDR3 DNA: TGTGCCAGCAGCTTCGGGACCAACTATGGCTACACCTTC

J gene: TRBJ1-1
V gene: TRBV7-3
clone size: -
CDR3 length: 14
D gene: -
CDR3 protein: CASSYAVGNTEAFF
CDR3 DNA: TGTGCCAGCAGCTACGCCGTTGGGAACACTGAAGCTTTCTTT

J gene: TRBJ2-5
V gene: TRBV2
clone size: -
CDR3 length: 15
D gene: -
CDR3 protein: CASSERGTSQETQYF
CDR3 DNA: TGTGCCAGCAGTGAGAGGGGCACCAGCCAAGAGACCCAGTACTTC

J gene: TRBJ1-1
V gene: TRBV7-9
clone size: -
CDR3 length: 18
D gene: TRBD1
CDR3 protein: CASSPKGQGFRGRAEAFF
CDR3 DNA: TGTGCCAGCAGCCCGAAGGGACAGGGTTTCCGGGGACGGGCTGAAGCTTTCTTT

J gene: TRBJ1-4
V gene: TRBV5-5
clone size: -
CDR3 length: 13
D gene: -
CDR3 protein: CASNRRGTEKLFF
CDR3 DNA: TGTGCCAGCAACCGACGGGGGACCGAAAAACTGTTTTTT

J gene: TRBJ2-5
V gene: TRBV5-1
clone size: -
CDR3 length: 16
D gene: TRBD2
CDR3 protein: CASSSRTSGGPQTQYF
CDR3 DNA: TGCGCCAGCAGCTCCCGGACTAGCGGGGGGCCCCAGACCCAGTACTTC

J gene: TRBJ1-1
V gene: TRBV6-1
clone size: -
CDR3 length: 13
D gene: -
CDR3 protein: CASPGTLYTEAFF
CDR3 DNA: TGTGCCAGTCCAGGGACCCTTTACACTGAAGCTTTCTTT

J gene: TRBJ1-2
V gene: TRBV6-5
clone size: -
CDR3 length: 15
D gene: -
CDR3 protein: CASSYTRKGAGGYTF
CDR3 DNA: TGTGCCAGCAGTTACACGCGGAAGGGTGCAGGAGGCTACACCTTC

J gene: TRBJ1-3
V gene: TRBV18
clone size: -
CDR3 length: 15
D gene: -
CDR3 protein: CASSPPGNTGNTIYF
CDR3 DNA: TGTGCCAGCTCACCACCGGGGAACACTGGAAACACCATATATTTT

J gene: TRBJ1-5
V gene: TRBV2
clone size: -
CDR3 length: 14
D gene: TRBD1
CDR3 protein: CASSSLDRAGPQHF
CDR3 DNA: TGTGCCAGCAGTTCCCTGGACAGGGCAGGGCCCCAGCATTTT

J gene: TRBJ1-6
V gene: TRBV6-5
clone size: -
CDR3 length: 14
D gene: -
CDR3 protein: CASSYKAGVVPLHF
CDR3 DNA: TGTGCCAGCAGTTATAAGGCAGGGGTAGTACCCCTCCACTTT

J gene: TRBJ2-3
V gene: TRBV11-3
clone size: -
CDR3 length: 15
D gene: -
CDR3 protein: CASSLGTLRGDTQYF
CDR3 DNA: TGTGCCAGCAGCCTCGGGACCCTACGCGGAGATACGCAGTATTTT

J gene: TRBJ1-2
V gene: TRBV19
clone size: once
CDR3 length: 16
D gene: -
CDR3 protein: CASSKGEGTLNYGYTF
CDR3 DNA: TGTGCCAGTAGTAAGGGTGAGGGAACGCTTAACTATGGCTACACCTTC